This TCR beta chain was captured by sequencing in a study of cytomegalovirus exposure and HLA in healthy donors. Vbeta (60) and Jbeta (13) primers were used in the PCR. Method: immunoSEQ multiplex PCR; TCRdb's copy keeps in-frame clones and lacks some. The sample records 100,000 to 130,000 clones, around three quarters being singletons. This clone has only a few counts. This CDR3 spans 14 amino acids. With 4 bases removed from V and 4 bases from J, the gap between germline ends came to 14 bases. CDR1 and CDR2 (germline): SGHDT, YYEEEE. The sequence was obtained from a male donor in good health and CMV-seronegative. The V gene is TRBV5-6, the J gene TRBJ1-1; D gene unclear. The sample consisted of PBMCs. CDR3 sequence reads: CASSDGFRGTEAFF. The CDR3 nucleotides read TGTGCCAGCAGCGACGGGTTTCGCGGCACTGAAGCTTTCTTT.